The sample holds a few counts of the clone carrying this T cell receptor (beta chain). Multiplex PCR with BIOMED2 TRB-A/B primer pools amplified TRB rearrangements. From the multiplex PCR reads, TCRdb called clonotypes with MiXCR, one entry per CDR3 protein. Of roughly 15,000 distinct CDR3 sequences in the sample, around 26% were seen once. Each TRB amplification used roughly 240-550 ng of genomic DNA from blood. These data originate in a study of T and B cells in COVID-19 patients. Germline V gene data show CDR1 as LNHNV and CDR2 as YYDKDF (reference sequence). Deletions cut 3 bases from V and 0 bases from J, with 8 bases between. This CDR3 is built from 14 residues.

The V gene is TRBV15, the J gene TRBJ1-2, with a possible D match to TRBD1 (6 bases). The clonotype was recovered from a human donor who had recovered from COVID-19. Sequenced material: blood. The CDR3 sequence is CATSRDRANYGYTF. CDR3 coding DNA: TGTGCCACCAGCAGGGACAGAGCTAACTATGGCTACACCTTC. Looking up the rest from reference TRBV15 and TRBJ1-2 gives the full variable domain: DAMVIQNPRYQVTQFGKPVTLSCSQTLNHNVMYWYQQKSSQAPKLLFHYYDKDFNNEADTPDNFQSRRPNTSFCFLDIRSPGLGDTAMYLCATSRDRANYGYTFGSGTRLTVV.